The 27 T cell receptor beta chains in this list originate from one sample, sequenced in a study of blood T cell repertoires in COVID-19. Some clones are missing from TCRdb's copy, which holds only in-frame ones; the method was immunoSEQ multiplex PCR. The profile shows approximately 200,000 clones, 86% of them singletons. Sequenced: PBMCs or T cells enriched from blood (not recorded which). Receptors originate from a young woman who had been exposed to COVID-19.

This rearrangement joins TRBV28 to TRBJ1-1, with TRBD1 identical over 7 bases. The CDR3 length is 13 residues. J lost 4 bases, V lost 5 bases, and 4 bases had no gene match. Germline assignment: CDR1 MDHEN and CDR2 SYDVKM. The CDR3 DNA reads as TGTGCCAGCAGTCATAGGGGGCTCACTGAAGCTTTCTTT. Protein sequence: CASSHRGLTEAFF.

V is TRBV4-1 and J is TRBJ2-4; TRBD2 is a possible D gene (6 bases). Germline assignment: CDR1 MGHRA and CDR2 YSYEKL. This CDR3 spans 18 amino acids. Deletions cut 0 bases from V and 0 bases from J, with 15 bases between. As DNA, the CDR3 is TGCGCCAGCAGCCAAGAGTTAGCGGCAGGTGGAGCCAAAAACATTCAGTACTTC. Residues: CASSQELAAGGAKNIQYF.

The chain employs TRBV6-5 and TRBJ2-7; D uncertain. Germline V gene sequence: CDR1 MNHEY, CDR2 SVGAGI. The V and J ends lost 2 bases and 4 bases respectively, with 12 bases between them. The length of the CDR3 is 14 residues. In DNA form, the CDR3 reads TGTGCCAGCAGTTACGGGCCCCTCACATACGAGCAGTACTTC. It codes for CASSYGPLTYEQYF.

The chain couples TRBV7-2 to TRBJ1-6; D is unresolved. The CDR3 totals 14 residues. Germline CDR1 and CDR2: SGHTA and FQGNSA. The V and J ends lost 2 bases and 9 bases respectively, with 11 bases between them. CDR3 DNA sequence: TGTGCCAGCAGCTTACGAGGTGTGGGTTCACCCCTCCACTTT. Its translation: CASSLRGVGSPLHF.

This sequence joins TRBV9 and TRBJ1-1; D not resolved. Per the germline V gene, CDR1 is SGDLS and CDR2 is YYNGEE. The V gene lost 8 bases and the J gene lost 0 bases, with 14 bases spanning the gap. The CDR3 sequence is 14 residues long. CDR3 bases: TGTGCCAGTAGCCTCTCGGGGATGAACACTGAAGCTTTCTTT. Protein sequence: CASSLSGMNTEAFF. The variable domain in full, completed from reference TRBV9 and TRBJ1-1, reads DSGVTQTPKHLITATGQRVTLRCSPRSGDLSVYWYQQSLDQGLQFLIQYYNGEERAKGNILERFSAQQFPDLHSELNLSSLELGDSALYFCASSLSGMNTEAFFGQGTRLTVV.

This chain links TRBV5-5 with TRBJ2-3; possible D gene TRBD2, 6 bases. V lost 3 bases and J lost 6, with 14 bases in between. The CDR3 is 14 residues long. In germline, CDR1 is SGHKS, CDR2 YYEKEE (reference sequence). The CDR3 reads CASSWAGRADTQYF. In DNA, the CDR3 is TGTGCCAGCAGCTGGGCGGGGCGAGCGGATACGCAGTATTTT.

The CDR3, as DNA: TGCAGCGTGGCCAAGGGGACAACTAATGAAAAACTGTTTTTT. It encodes CSVAKGTTNEKLFF. The chain combines TRBV29-1 with TRBJ1-4; TRBD1 is a possible D gene (5 bases). The germline V and J ends were trimmed by 6 bases and 0 bases, with 11 bases remaining between them. Per germline, CDR1 SQVTM and CDR2 ANQGSEA. This CDR3 has 14 amino acids.

The gene calls are TRBV5-1 and TRBJ1-6, with 10 bases identical to TRBD1. After removal of 4 bases from V and 3 bases from J, the junction contained 7 bases not matched to a gene. Looked up from germline, CDR1 is SGHRS and CDR2 is YFSETQ. CDR3 size: 17 residues. The CDR3 nucleotides are TGCGCCAGCAGCGCTACCGGGACAGGGGTCTATAATTCACCCCTCCACTTT. Amino acid sequence: CASSATGTGVYNSPLHF. Drawing the rest from reference TRBV5-1 and TRBJ1-6, the complete variable domain is KAGVTQTPRYLIKTRGQQVTLSCSPISGHRSVSWYQQTPGQGLQFLFEYFSETQRNKGNFPGRFSGRQFSNSRSEMNVSTLELGDSALYLCASSATGTGVYNSPLHFGNGTRLTVT.

This sequence joins TRBV7-9 and TRBJ2-4; D gene unclear. V was clipped by 1 base and J by 0 bases, with 7 bases between them. Germline V gene sequence: CDR1 SEHNR, CDR2 FQNEAQ (reference sequence). The CDR3 contains 15 residues. CDR3 region: CASSLDSLAKNIQYF. In DNA form, the CDR3 reads TGTGCCAGCAGCTTAGACAGTCTAGCCAAAAACATTCAGTACTTC.

This clone was seen at least ten times. The rearrangement joins TRBV18 to TRBJ2-3; tentatively, D is TRBD1 (6 bases). This CDR3 has 13 residues. The V gene lost 8 bases and the J gene lost 6 bases, with 15 bases spanning the gap. Per the germline V gene, CDR1 is KGHSH and CDR2 is LQKENI. The CDR3 region is CASTPTGQDTQYF. The CDR3 DNA follows: TGTGCCAGCACTCCTACAGGACAGGATACGCAGTATTTT.

This sequence joins TRBV5-1 and TRBJ2-7, with TRBD1 matching over 8 bases. CDR3 size: 15 residues. CDR1 SGHRS and CDR2 YFSETQ come from the germline V gene. Unmatched junction bases numbered 11, after V lost 4 bases and J lost 5 bases. Here the CDR3 reads CASSPTAGTGNEQYF. The CDR3 nucleotides are TGCGCCAGCAGCCCCACGGCCGGGACAGGTAACGAGCAGTACTTC.

The chain is built from TRBV6-5 and TRBJ2-3; 7 nucleotides align to TRBD2. The length of the CDR3 is 14 residues. The J segment lost 3 bases and the V segment lost 7 bases, leaving 7 bases of the junction unmatched. Germline loops: CDR1 MNHEY, CDR2 SVGAGI. CDR3 nucleotides: TGTGCCAGCACCACCGGGGAGGGAACAGATACGCAGTATTTT. Translation gives CASTTGEGTDTQYF.

The CDR3 loop reads CASSNQGAKGYGYTF. The CDR3 nucleotides are TGTGCCAGCAGCAACCAGGGGGCCAAGGGCTATGGCTACACCTTC. The chain uses TRBV14 and TRBJ1-2, with 8 bases lining up with TRBD1. Losses at the gene ends were 5 bases for V and 4 bases for J; bases not matched to a gene: 9. The CDR3 spans 15 residues. Looked up from germline, CDR1 is SGHDN and CDR2 is FVKESK. The whole variable domain, filled in from reference TRBV14 and TRBJ1-2, reads EAGVTQFPSHSVIEKGQTVTLRCDPISGHDNLYWYRRVMGKEIKFLLHFVKESKQDESGMPNNRFLAERTGGTYSTLKVQPAELEDSGVYFCASSNQGAKGYGYTFGSGTRLTVV.

J is TRBJ2-2 and V is TRBV24-1; D is possibly TRBD1 (5 bases). This CDR3 comprises 15 residues. Germline V CDR1 and CDR2: KGHDR, SFDVKD. V lost 7 bases and J 2 bases, leaving 13 bases between the germline ends. The CDR3 coding sequence is TGTGCCACCAGCAGAGTTGGGGCCAACACCGGGGAGCTGTTTTTT. The encoded protein is CATSRVGANTGELFF.

Only a few counts were recorded for this clone. V and J are TRBV5-1 and TRBJ2-5; 9 bases are shared with TRBD2. Germline V CDR1 and CDR2: SGHRS, YFSETQ. The CDR3 is made up of 16 amino acids. After removal of 4 bases from V and 0 bases from J, the junction contained 7 bases not matched to a gene. CDR3 amino acids: CASSLSSGAYQETQYF. As DNA, the CDR3 is TGCGCCAGCAGCCTATCTAGCGGGGCGTACCAAGAGACCCAGTACTTC.

V is TRBV2 and J is TRBJ2-7; D is possibly TRBD1 (6 bases). Germline CDR1 is SNHLY and CDR2 is FYNNEI. Trimming left V 6 bases short and J 4 bases short, with 13 bases between. CDR3 length: 13 amino acids. The CDR3 sequence: CASRVFTGYEQYF. CDR3 sequence (DNA): TGTGCCAGCAGGGTCTTCACAGGGTACGAGCAGTACTTC.

The chain joins TRBV5-3 to TRBJ1-4, with 12 positions matching TRBD1. TRBV5-3 is an ORF for which the function is uncertain. There are 18 residues in the CDR3. The V segment lost 2 bases and the J segment 4 bases; nucleotides outside the gene matches: 9. CDR3 region: CARSLTGTGGIGNEKLFF. The CDR3 DNA sequence: TGTGCCAGAAGCTTAACCGGGACAGGGGGCATTGGTAATGAAAAACTGTTTTTT.

The gene calls are TRBV4-1 and TRBJ1-2; TRBD1 agrees at 9 bases. V lost 0 bases and J lost 5; bases outside the gene matches: 4. This CDR3 is 15 amino acids long. Germline CDR1 MGHRA, CDR2 YSYEKL. This CDR3 reads CASSQDRGQGYGYTF. As DNA, the CDR3 is TGCGCCAGCAGCCAAGATAGGGGACAGGGTTATGGCTACACCTTC.

The chain has TRBV9 and TRBJ1-2; 8 bases align to TRBD1. This CDR3 spans 14 amino acids. Germline assignment: CDR1 SGDLS and CDR2 YYNGEE. J gave up 4 bases and V 3 bases, and 5 bases lay outside the gene matches. CDR3 nucleotides: TGTGCCAGCAGCGGGAGACAGGGGCGCTATGGCTACACCTTC. Protein: CASSGRQGRYGYTF.

The chain employs TRBV18 and TRBJ1-5; D gene ambiguous. The CDR3 covers 17 residues. Germline V gene lookup returns CDR1 KGHSH and CDR2 LQKENI. Trimming removed 3 bases at V and 4 bases at J, with 19 bases between. The CDR3 DNA reads TGTGCCAGCTCACCCCGACGCCAGGCAGGTGGGAATCAGCCCCAGCATTTT. This encodes CASSPRRQAGGNQPQHF. The variable domain in full, completed from reference TRBV18 and TRBJ1-5, reads NAGVMQNPRHLVRRRGQEARLRCSPMKGHSHVYWYRQLPEEGLKFMVYLQKENIIDESGMPKERFSAEFPKEGPSILRIQQVVRGDSAAYFCASSPRRQAGGNQPQHFGDGTRLSIL.

The chain links TRBV29-1 to TRBJ2-7; 7 positions match TRBD1. The germline gives CDR1 SQVTM, CDR2 ANQGSEA. The CDR3 length is 13 residues. The CDR3 DNA reads TGCAGTGGTACAGGGGCATCCCCCTACGAGCAGTACTTC. Translated, it gives CSGTGASPYEQYF.

The CDR3 DNA is TGTGCCAGCAGGGGACTAGGGAGGTCCACTGAAGCTTTCTTT. Protein sequence: CASRGLGRSTEAFF. J is TRBJ1-1 and V is TRBV5-6; weak D call: TRBD1 (5 bases). The CDR3 is 14 amino acids. In germline, CDR1 is SGHDT, CDR2 YYEEEE. V lost 5 bases to trimming and J lost 4 bases, with 15 bases between them.

The chain combines TRBV18 with TRBJ1-6; D is undetermined. The CDR3 is 15 residues long. With 3 bases removed from V and 7 bases from J, the gap between germline ends came to 13 bases. Per germline, CDR1 KGHSH and CDR2 LQKENI. Written as DNA, the CDR3 is TGTGCCAGCTCACCCTCCGTGAGCCTAAATTCACCCCTCCACTTT. Translated, it gives CASSPSVSLNSPLHF.

The chain has TRBV29-1 and TRBJ2-3; 9 positions match TRBD1. The CDR3 has 14 residues. Germline-derived CDR1 and CDR2 are SQVTM and ANQGSEA. The junction had 6 bases not matched to a gene; V was cut back by 7 bases and J by 1 base. The CDR3 DNA sequence: TGCAGCGGAGAGACAGGGGGAGGCACAGATACGCAGTATTTT. Its protein product is CSGETGGGTDTQYF.

This clone was seen just once. The chain recombines TRBV19 with TRBJ1-1; 7 positions agree with TRBD1. Germline V gene sequence: CDR1 LNHDA, CDR2 SQIVND (reference sequence). After removal of 6 bases from V and 6 bases from J, the junction contained 7 bases not matched to a gene. This CDR3 spans 13 amino acids. The CDR3 DNA sequence: TGTGCCAGTAGGGTCAGGGGGATTTCTGAAGCTTTCTTT. This translates into CASRVRGISEAFF.

The table lists this clone with a count of one. This sequence joins TRBV7-8 and TRBJ1-3; D gene ambiguous. Trimming stripped 5 bases from V and 0 bases from J, with 14 bases between. The length of the CDR3 is 16 residues. The germline gives CDR1 SGHVS, CDR2 FQNEAQ. CDR3: CASSPAAKSSGNTIYF. The CDR3 DNA reads as TGTGCCAGCAGCCCGGCGGCCAAGAGCTCTGGAAACACCATATATTTT.

The genes are TRBV5-1 and TRBJ2-7; D perhaps matches TRBD2 (6 bases). Germline CDR1 is SGHRS and CDR2 is YFSETQ. The length of the CDR3 is 15 residues. With 1 base removed from V and 4 bases from J, the gap between germline ends came to 15 bases. CDR3 in DNA: TGCGCCAGCAGCTTGTGGTCTAGCGTCTTTTACGAGCAGTACTTC. Its protein product is CASSLWSSVFYEQYF.